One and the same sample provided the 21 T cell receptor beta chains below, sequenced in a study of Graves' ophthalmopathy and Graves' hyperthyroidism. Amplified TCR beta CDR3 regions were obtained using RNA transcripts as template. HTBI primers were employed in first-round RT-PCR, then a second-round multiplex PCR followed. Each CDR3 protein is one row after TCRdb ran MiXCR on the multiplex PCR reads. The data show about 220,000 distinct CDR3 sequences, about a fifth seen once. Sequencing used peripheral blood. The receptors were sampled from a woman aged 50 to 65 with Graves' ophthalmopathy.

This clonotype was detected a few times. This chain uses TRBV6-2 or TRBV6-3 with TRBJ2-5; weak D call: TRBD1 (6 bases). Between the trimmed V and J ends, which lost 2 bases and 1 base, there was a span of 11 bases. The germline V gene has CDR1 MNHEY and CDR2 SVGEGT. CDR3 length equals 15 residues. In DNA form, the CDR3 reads TGTGCCAGCAGTTACGCCGGGACACTCCAAGAGACCCAGTACTTC. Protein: CASSYAGTLQETQYF.

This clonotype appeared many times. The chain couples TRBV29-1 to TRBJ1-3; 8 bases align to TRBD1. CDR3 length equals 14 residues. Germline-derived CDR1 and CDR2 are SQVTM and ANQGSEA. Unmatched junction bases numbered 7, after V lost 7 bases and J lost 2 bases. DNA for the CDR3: TGCAGCGCAATCCGGGGACAGGCTGGAAACACCATATATTTT. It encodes CSAIRGQAGNTIYF.

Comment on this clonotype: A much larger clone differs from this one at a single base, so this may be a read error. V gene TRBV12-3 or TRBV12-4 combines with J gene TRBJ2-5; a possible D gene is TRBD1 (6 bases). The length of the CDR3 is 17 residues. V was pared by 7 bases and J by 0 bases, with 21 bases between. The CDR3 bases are TGTGCCAGCATTCTCTCGACAGGTTCCAGGTACCAAGAGACCCAGTACTTC. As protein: CASILSTGSRYQETQYF.

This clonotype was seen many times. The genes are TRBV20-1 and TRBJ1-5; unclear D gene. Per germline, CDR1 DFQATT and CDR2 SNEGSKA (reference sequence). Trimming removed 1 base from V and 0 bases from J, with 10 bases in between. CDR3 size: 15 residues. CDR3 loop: CSARAQENSNQPQHF. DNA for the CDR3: TGCAGTGCTAGAGCTCAGGAGAATAGCAATCAGCCCCAGCATTTT.

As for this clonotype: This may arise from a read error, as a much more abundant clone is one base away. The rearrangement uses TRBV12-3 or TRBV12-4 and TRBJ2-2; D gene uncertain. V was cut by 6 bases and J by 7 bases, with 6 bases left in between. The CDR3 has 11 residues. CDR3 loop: CASSHGGELFF. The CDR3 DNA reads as TGTGCCAGCAGCCACGGCGGGGAGCTGTTTTTT.

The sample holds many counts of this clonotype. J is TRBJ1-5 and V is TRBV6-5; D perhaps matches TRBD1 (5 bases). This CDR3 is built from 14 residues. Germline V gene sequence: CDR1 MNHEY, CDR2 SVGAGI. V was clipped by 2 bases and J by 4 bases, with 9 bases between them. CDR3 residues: CASSYTGRNQPQHF. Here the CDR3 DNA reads TGTGCCAGCAGTTACACAGGCCGAAATCAGCCCCAGCATTTT.

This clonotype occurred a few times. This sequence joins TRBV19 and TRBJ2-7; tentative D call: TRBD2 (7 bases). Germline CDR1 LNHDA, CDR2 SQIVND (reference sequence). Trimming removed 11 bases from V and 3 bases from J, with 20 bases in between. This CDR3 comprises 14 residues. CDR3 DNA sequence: TGTGCCTGGAGTGTCCGGGGGGCGATCTACGAGCAGTACTTC. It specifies CAWSVRGAIYEQYF.

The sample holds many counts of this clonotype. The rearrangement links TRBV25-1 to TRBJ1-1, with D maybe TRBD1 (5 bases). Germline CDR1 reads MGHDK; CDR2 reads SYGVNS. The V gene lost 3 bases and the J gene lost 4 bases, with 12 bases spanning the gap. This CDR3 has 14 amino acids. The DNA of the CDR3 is TGTGCCAGCAGTGACCATAGGGGTATCACTGAAGCTTTCTTT. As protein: CASSDHRGITEAFF. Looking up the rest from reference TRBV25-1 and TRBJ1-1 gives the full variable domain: EADIYQTPRYLVIGTGKKITLECSQTMGHDKMYWYQQDPGMELHLIHYSYGVNSTEKGDLSSESTVSRIRTEHFPLTLESARPSHTSQYLCASSDHRGITEAFFGQGTRLTVV.

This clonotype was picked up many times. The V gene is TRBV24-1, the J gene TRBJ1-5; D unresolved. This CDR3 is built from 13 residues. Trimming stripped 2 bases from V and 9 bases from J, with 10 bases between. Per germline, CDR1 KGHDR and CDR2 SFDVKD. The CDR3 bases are TGTGCCACCAGTGATTCGGGGATCCGGCCCCAGCATTTT. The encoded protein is CATSDSGIRPQHF.

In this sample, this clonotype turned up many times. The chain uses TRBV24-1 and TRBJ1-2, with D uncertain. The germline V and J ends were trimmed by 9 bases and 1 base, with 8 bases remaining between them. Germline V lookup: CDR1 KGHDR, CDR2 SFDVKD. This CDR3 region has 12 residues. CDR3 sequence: CATRGDNYGYTF. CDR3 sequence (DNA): TGTGCCACCCGGGGTGATAACTATGGCTACACCTTC.

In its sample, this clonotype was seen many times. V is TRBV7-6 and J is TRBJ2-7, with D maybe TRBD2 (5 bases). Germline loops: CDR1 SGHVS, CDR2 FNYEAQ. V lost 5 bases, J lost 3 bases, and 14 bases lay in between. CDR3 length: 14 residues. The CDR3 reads CASSQGPEGYEQYF. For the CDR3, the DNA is TGTGCCAGCAGCCAAGGCCCTGAGGGCTACGAGCAGTACTTC.

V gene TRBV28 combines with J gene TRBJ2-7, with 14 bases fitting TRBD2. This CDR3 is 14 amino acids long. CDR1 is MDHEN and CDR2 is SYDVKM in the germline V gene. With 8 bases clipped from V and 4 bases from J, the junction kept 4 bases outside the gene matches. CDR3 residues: CASQRLAGGYEQYF. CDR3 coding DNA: TGTGCCAGCCAGAGACTAGCGGGAGGGTACGAGCAGTACTTC.

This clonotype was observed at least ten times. This CDR3 is CASSHTRGGNEQYF. In DNA, the CDR3 is TGTGCCAGCTCGCACACACGGGGTGGGAACGAGCAGTACTTC. The chain links TRBV18 to TRBJ2-7; D might be TRBD2 (5 bases). Germline loops: CDR1 KGHSH, CDR2 LQKENI. The germline V and J ends were trimmed by 6 bases and 5 bases, with 17 bases remaining between them. The length of the CDR3 is 14 residues.

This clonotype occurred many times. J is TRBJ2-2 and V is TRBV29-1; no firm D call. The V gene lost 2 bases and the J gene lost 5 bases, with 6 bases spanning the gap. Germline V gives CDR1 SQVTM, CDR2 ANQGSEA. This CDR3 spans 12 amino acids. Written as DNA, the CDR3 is TGCAGCGTTGAATTGGGTACCGGGGAGCTGTTTTTT. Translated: CSVELGTGELFF.

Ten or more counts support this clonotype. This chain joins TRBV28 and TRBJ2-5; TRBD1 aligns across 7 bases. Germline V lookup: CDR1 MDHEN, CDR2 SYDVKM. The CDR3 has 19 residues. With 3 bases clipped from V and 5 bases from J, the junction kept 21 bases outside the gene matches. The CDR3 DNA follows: TGTGCCAGCAGTTTCGGCCCCCCAAGGGGGCGCCGGGTCGGGGAGACCCAGTACTTC. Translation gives CASSFGPPRGRRVGETQYF.

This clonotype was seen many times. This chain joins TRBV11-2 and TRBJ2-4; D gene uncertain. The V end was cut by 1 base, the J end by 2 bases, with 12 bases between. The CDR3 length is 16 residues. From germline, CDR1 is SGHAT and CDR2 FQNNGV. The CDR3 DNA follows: TGTGCCAGCAGCTTAGCTACTGGGGAATCCAAAAACATTCAGTACTTC. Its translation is CASSLATGESKNIQYF.

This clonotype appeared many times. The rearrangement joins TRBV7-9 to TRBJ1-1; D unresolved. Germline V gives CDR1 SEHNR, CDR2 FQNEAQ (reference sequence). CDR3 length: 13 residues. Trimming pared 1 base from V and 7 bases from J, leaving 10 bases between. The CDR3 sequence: CASSLEYRFEAFF. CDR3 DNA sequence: TGTGCCAGCAGCTTAGAATACCGATTTGAAGCTTTCTTT. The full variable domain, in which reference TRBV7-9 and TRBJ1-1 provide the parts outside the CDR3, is DTGVSQNPRHKITKRGQNVTFRCDPISEHNRLYWYRQTLGQGPEFLTYFQNEAQLEKSRLLSDRFSAERPKGSFSTLEIQRTEQGDSAMYLCASSLEYRFEAFFGQGTRLTVV.

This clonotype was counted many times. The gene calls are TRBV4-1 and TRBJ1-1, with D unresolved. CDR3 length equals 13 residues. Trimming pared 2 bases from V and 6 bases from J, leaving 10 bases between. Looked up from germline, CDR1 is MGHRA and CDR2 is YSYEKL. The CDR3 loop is CASSQRQVSEAFF. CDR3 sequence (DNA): TGCGCCAGCAGCCAACGTCAGGTCTCTGAAGCTTTCTTT.

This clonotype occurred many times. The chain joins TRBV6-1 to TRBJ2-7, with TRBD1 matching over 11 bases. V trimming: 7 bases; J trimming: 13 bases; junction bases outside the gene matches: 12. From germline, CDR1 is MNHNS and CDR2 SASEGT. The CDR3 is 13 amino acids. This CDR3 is CASTRTGGKGSYF. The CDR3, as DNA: TGTGCCAGCACCAGGACAGGGGGCAAGGGGTCATACTTC.

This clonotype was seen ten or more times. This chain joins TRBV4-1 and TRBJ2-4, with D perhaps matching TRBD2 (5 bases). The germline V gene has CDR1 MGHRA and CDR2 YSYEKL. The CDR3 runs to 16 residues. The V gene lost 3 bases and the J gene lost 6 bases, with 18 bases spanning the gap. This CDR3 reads CASSHSPSSEGNIQYF. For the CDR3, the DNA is TGCGCCAGCAGCCATTCACCGTCGTCCGAGGGAAACATTCAGTACTTC.

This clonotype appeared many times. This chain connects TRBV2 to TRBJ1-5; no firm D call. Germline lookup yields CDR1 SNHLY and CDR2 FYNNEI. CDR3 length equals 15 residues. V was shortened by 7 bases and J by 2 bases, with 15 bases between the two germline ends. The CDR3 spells CASTLGDTGNQPQHF. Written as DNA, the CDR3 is TGTGCCAGCACCCTAGGAGACACCGGCAATCAGCCCCAGCATTTT. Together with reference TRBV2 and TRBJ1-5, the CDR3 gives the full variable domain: EPEVTQTPSHQVTQMGQEVILRCVPISNHLYFYWYRQILGQKVEFLVSFYNNEISEKSEIFDDQFSVERPDGSNFTLKIRSTKLEDSAMYFCASTLGDTGNQPQHFGDGTRLSIL.